This T cell receptor beta chain was profiled in a study of cytomegalovirus exposure and HLA in healthy donors. Study-wide context: Among the 350 to 500 donors who were genotyped, over 70% fell in the genetic ancestry cluster that is associated with self-reported Caucasian donors.

Trimming stripped 7 bases from V and 4 bases from J, with 10 bases between. Germline V gives CDR1 GTSNPN, CDR2 SVGIG (reference sequence). This CDR3 is built from 11 residues. Both 60 Vbeta primers and 13 Jbeta primers went into the PCR. Assay: immunoSEQ multiplex PCR; the TCRdb copy retains only in-frame clones and omits some. Of approximately 170,000 clones in the sample, less than 85% were seen once. Remarks on this clone: Its antigen remains unknown.

Study-level points and caveats: Later on, analysis showed that most CMV-associated TCR beta chains appeared to be HLA-restricted. A later analysis by the authors found several of the most significant clusters apparently linked to common viral pathogens. About 150 TCR beta chains were listed as cytomegalovirus-associated.

The chain carries TRBV30 and TRBJ1-2; possible D gene TRBD1, 5 bases. The source of this sequence is a man younger than 45 in good health and CMV-seropositive. Sequencing was done on a sample of PBMCs. CDR3 DNA sequence: TGTGCCTCTGGCAGGGCCTATGGCTACACCTTC. It codes for CASGRAYGYTF.